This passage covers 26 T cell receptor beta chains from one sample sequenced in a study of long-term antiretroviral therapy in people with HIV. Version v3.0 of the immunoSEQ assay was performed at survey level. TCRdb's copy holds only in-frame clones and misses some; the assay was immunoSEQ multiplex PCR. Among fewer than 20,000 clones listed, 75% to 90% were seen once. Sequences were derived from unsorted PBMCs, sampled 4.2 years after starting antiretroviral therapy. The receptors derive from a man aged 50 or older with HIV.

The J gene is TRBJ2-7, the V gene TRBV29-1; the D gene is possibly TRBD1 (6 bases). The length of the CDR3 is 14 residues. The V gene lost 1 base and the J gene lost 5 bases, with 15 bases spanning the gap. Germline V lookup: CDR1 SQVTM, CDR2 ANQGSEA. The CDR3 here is CSVEGTGLINEQYF. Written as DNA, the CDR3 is TGCAGCGTTGAAGGCACAGGGTTGATTAACGAGCAGTACTTC.

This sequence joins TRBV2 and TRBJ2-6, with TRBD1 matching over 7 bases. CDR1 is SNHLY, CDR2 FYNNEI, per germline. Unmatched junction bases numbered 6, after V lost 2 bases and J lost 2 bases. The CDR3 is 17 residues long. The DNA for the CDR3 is TGTGCCAGCAGTGAAAGACAGGGAATAGCTGGGGCCAACGTCCTGACTTTC. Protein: CASSERQGIAGANVLTF.

This CDR3 reads CAWSRFSQGAYNEQFF. The CDR3 DNA follows: TGTGCCTGGAGTCGATTTTCCCAGGGGGCCTACAATGAGCAGTTCTTC. The J gene is TRBJ2-1, the V gene TRBV30; TRBD1 agrees at 7 bases. Trimming at V came to 2 bases and at J to 2 bases, leaving 9 bases not matched to a gene. The CDR3 is 16 residues long. Germline V gene sequence: CDR1 GTSNPN, CDR2 SVGIG (reference sequence).

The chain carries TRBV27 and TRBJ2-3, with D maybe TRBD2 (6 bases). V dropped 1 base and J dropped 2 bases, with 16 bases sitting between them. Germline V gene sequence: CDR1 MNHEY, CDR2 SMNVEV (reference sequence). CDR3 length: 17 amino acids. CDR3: CASSLFYNGGITDTQYF. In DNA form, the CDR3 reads TGTGCCAGCAGTTTATTCTACAACGGGGGAATCACAGATACGCAGTATTTT.

The CDR3 reads CASSDSKRNTEAFF. In DNA form, the CDR3 reads TGTGCCAGCAGTGATAGTAAACGGAACACTGAAGCTTTCTTT. The chain is built from TRBV6-1 and TRBJ1-1; D remains ambiguous. The germline gives CDR1 MNHNS, CDR2 SASEGT. Trimming shortened V by 3 bases and J by 1 base, and 9 bases separated the two germline ends. CDR3 size: 14 residues.

The CDR3 is CATLSSYNSPLHF. CDR3 bases: TGTGCCACCTTGAGCTCCTATAATTCACCCCTCCACTTT. V gene TRBV19 combines with J gene TRBJ1-6; unclear D gene. The germline V and J ends were trimmed by 10 bases and 0 bases, with 7 bases remaining between them. CDR3 length equals 13 residues. Per germline, CDR1 LNHDA and CDR2 SQIVND (reference sequence).

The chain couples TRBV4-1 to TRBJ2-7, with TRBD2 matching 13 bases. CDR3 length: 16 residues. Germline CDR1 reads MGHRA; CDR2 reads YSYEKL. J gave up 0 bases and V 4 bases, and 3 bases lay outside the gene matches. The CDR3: CASSPRTSGGSYEQYF. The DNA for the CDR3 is TGCGCCAGCAGCCCCAGGACTAGCGGGGGCTCCTACGAGCAGTACTTC.

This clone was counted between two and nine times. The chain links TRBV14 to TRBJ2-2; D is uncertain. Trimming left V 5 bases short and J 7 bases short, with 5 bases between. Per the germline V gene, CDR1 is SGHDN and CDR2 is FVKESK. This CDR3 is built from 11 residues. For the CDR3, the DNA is TGTGCCAGCAGCTATGGCGGGGAGCTGTTTTTT. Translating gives CASSYGGELFF. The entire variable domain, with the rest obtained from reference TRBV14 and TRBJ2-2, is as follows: EAGVTQFPSHSVIEKGQTVTLRCDPISGHDNLYWYRRVMGKEIKFLLHFVKESKQDESGMPNNRFLAERTGGTYSTLKVQPAELEDSGVYFCASSYGGELFFGEGSRLTVL.

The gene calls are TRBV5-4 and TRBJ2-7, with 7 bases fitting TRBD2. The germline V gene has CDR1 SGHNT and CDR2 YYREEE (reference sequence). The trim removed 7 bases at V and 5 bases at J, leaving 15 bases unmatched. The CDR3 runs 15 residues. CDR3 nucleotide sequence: TGTGCCAGCCACGGGGTAGCGGGTTCTACTCACGAGCAGTACTTC. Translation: CASHGVAGSTHEQYF. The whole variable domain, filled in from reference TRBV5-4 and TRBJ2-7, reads ETGVTQSPTHLIKTRGQQVTLRCSSQSGHNTVSWYQQALGQGPQFIFQYYREEENGRGNFPPRFSGLQFPNYSSELNVNALELDDSALYLCASHGVAGSTHEQYFGPGTRLTVT.

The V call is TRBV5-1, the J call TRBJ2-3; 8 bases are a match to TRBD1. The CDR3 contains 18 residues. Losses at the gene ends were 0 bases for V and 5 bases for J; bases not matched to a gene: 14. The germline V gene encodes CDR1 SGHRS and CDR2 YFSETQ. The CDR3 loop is CASSLGQGAQTGGDTQYF. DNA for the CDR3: TGCGCCAGCAGCTTGGGGCAGGGGGCGCAAACAGGGGGAGATACGCAGTATTTT. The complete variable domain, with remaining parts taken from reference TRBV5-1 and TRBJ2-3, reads KAGVTQTPRYLIKTRGQQVTLSCSPISGHRSVSWYQQTPGQGLQFLFEYFSETQRNKGNFPGRFSGRQFSNSRSEMNVSTLELGDSALYLCASSLGQGAQTGGDTQYFGPGTRLTVL.

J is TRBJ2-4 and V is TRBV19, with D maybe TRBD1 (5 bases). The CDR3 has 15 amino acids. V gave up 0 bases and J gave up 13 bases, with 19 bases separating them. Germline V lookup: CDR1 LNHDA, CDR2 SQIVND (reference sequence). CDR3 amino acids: CASSIDQGSGSYQYF. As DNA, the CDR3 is TGTGCCAGTAGTATAGATCAGGGTTCAGGTTCTTACCAGTACTTC. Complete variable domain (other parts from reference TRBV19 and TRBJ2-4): DGGITQSPKYLFRKEGQNVTLSCEQNLNHDAMYWYRQDPGQGLRLIYYSQIVNDFQKGDIAEGYSVSREKKESFPLTVTSAQKNPTAFYLCASSIDQGSGSYQYFGAGTRLSVL.

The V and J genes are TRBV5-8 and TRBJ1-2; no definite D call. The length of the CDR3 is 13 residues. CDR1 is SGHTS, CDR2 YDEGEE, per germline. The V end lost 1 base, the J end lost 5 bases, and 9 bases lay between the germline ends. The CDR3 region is CASSLWGDYGYTF. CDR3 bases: TGTGCCAGCAGCTTGTGGGGTGATTATGGCTACACCTTC.

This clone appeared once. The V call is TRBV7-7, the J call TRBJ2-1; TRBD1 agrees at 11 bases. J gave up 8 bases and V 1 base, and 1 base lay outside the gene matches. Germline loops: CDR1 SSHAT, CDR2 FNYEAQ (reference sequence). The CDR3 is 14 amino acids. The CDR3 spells CASSLVGQGDEQFF. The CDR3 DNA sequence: TGTGCCAGCAGCTTAGTGGGACAGGGGGATGAGCAGTTCTTC.

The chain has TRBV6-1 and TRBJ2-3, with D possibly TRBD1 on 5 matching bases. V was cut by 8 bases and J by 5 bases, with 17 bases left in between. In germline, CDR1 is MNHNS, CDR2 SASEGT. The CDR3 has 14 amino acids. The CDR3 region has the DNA TGTGCCAGCCACCCCTCAGGGCAGGGAGATACGCAGTATTTT. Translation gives CASHPSGQGDTQYF.

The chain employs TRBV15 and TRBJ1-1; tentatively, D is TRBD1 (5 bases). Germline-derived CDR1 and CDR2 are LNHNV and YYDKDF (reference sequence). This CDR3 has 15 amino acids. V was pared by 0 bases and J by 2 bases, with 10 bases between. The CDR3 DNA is TGTGCCACCAGCAGAGAGTCGACAGTCAACACTGAAGCTTTCTTT. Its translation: CATSRESTVNTEAFF.

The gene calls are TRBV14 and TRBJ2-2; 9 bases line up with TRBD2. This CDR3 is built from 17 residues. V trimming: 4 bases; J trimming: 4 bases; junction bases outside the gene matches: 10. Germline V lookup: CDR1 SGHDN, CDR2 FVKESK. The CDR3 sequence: CASSRKGSSGGTGELFF. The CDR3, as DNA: TGTGCCAGCAGCCGTAAAGGAAGTAGCGGGGGCACCGGGGAGCTGTTTTTT.

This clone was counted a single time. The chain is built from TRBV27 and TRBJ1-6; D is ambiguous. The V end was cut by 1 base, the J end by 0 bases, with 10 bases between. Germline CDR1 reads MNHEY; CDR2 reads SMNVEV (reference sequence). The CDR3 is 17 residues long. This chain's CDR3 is CASSLFYGSSYNSPLHF. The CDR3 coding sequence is TGTGCCAGCAGTTTATTTTACGGAAGCTCCTATAATTCACCCCTCCACTTT.

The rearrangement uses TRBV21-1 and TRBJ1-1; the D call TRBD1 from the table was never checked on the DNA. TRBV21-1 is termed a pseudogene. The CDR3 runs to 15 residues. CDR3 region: CASSGHRDTYTEAFF. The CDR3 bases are TGTGCCAGCAGCGGGCACCGGGACACCTACACTGAAGCTTTCTTT.

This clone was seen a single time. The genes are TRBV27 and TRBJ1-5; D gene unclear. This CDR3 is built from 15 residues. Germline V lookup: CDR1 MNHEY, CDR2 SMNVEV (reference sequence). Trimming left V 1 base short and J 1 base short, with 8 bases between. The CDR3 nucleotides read TGTGCCAGCAGTTTATACGGGTTCAGCAATCAGCCCCAGCATTTT. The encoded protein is CASSLYGFSNQPQHF.

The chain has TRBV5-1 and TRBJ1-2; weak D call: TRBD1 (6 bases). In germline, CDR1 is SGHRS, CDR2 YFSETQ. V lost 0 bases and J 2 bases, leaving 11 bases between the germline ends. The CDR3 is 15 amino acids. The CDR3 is CASSLGDITNYGYTF. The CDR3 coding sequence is TGCGCCAGCAGCTTGGGGGACATAACCAACTATGGCTACACCTTC.

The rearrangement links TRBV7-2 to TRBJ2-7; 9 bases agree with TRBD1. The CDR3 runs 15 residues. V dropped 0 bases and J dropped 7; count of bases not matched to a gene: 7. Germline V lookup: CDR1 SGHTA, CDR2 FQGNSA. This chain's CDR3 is CASSLAPDRGNEQYF. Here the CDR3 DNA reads TGTGCCAGCAGCTTAGCGCCGGACAGGGGCAATGAGCAGTACTTC.

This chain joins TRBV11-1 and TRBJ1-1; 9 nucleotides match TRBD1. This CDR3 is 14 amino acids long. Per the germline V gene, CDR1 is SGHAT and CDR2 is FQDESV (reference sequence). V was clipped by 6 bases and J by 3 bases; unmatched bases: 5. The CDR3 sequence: CASSGDRDDTEAFF. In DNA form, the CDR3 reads TGTGCCAGCAGTGGGGACAGGGATGACACTGAAGCTTTCTTT. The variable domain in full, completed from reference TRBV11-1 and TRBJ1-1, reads EAEVAQSPRYKITEKSQAVAFWCDPISGHATLYWYRQILGQGPELLVQFQDESVVDDSQLPKDRFSAERLKGVDSTLKIQPAELGDSAMYLCASSGDRDDTEAFFGQGTRLTVV.

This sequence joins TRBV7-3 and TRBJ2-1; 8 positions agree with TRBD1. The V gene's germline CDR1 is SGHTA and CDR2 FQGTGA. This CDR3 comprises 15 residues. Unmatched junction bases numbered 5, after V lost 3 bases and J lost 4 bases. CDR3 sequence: CASSFRDRYYNEQFF. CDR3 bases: TGTGCCAGCAGCTTCCGGGACAGGTATTACAATGAGCAGTTCTTC.

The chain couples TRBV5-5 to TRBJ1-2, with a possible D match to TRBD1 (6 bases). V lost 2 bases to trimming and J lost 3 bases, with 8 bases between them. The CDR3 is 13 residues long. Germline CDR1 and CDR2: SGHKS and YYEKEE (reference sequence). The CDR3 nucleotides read TGTGCCAGCAGCTTTTCAGGGGACTATGGCTACACCTTC. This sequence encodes CASSFSGDYGYTF.

DNA for the CDR3: TGTGCCAGCAGCTTAGGACAGGTGAACACTGAAGCTTTCTTT. Residues: CASSLGQVNTEAFF. The chain combines TRBV5-4 with TRBJ1-1, with 7 bases lining up with TRBD1. Germline V gene lookup returns CDR1 SGHNT and CDR2 YYREEE (reference sequence). This CDR3 has 14 amino acids. V shed 2 bases, J shed 0 bases, and the junction held 1 base outside the gene matches.

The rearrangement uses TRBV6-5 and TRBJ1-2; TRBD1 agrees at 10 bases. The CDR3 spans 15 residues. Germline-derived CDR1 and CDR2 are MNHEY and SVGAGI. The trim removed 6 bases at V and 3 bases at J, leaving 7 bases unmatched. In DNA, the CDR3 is TGTGCCAGCAGCTTCGGACAGGGGGGAGACTATGGCTACACCTTC. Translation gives CASSFGQGGDYGYTF.